Listed below are T cell receptor beta chains from one sample, sequenced in a study of siplizumab effects on memory and regulatory T cells. Sequenced by immunoSEQ multiplex PCR; TCRdb stores in-frame clones only, minus some. This sample carries 10,000 or so clones, around 45% of them seen once, and the ten largest clones take about 22%. Which antigens these TCRs recognize remains unknown. Material for sequencing was CFSE-low (dividing) CD4+ T cells sorted from an allogeneic mixed lymphocyte reaction. These TCRs come from a human donor in good health; the cells came from an allogeneic mixed lymphocyte reaction. Both conserved end residues are part of each CDR3. The D gene is left open where the match is weak. Some rows mark clone size as missing; the rest say once, few, many or name a class of expanded clone.

J gene | clone size | V gene | D gene | CDR3 protein | CDR3 DNA
TRBJ2-1 | few | TRBV11-2 | . | CASSLMTGYNEQFF | TGTGCCAGCAGCTTAATGACAGGTTACAATGAGCAGTTCTTC
TRBJ2-5 | . | TRBV7-3 | . | CASSFGRKETQYF | TGTGCCAGCAGCTTCGGAAGGAAAGAGACCCAGTACTTC
TRBJ2-3 | . | TRBV15 | TRBD2 | CATSRARREGPDTQYF | TGTGCCACCAGCAGAGCTCGGCGGGAGGGCCCAGATACGCAGTATTTT
TRBJ1-2 | . | TRBV7-3 | TRBD1 | CASSLMGQGGGGYTF | TGTGCCAGCAGCTTAATGGGACAGGGGGGTGGTGGCTACACCTTC
TRBJ1-1 | few | TRBV25-1 | . | CASRLWTEAFF | TGTGCCAGCAGACTCTGGACGGAAGCTTTCTTT
TRBJ2-7 | . | TRBV11-3 | . | CASSLGRSDEQYF | TGTGCCAGCAGCTTAGGGAGATCCGACGAGCAGTACTTC
TRBJ2-5 | . | TRBV6-1 | . | CASSRASRWETQYF | TGTGCCAGCAGCCGTGCATCCCGGTGGGAGACCCAGTACTTC
TRBJ1-4 | . | TRBV28 | . | CASSLLGQGIYEKLFF | TGTGCCAGCAGTTTATTGGGCCAGGGGATCTATGAAAAACTGTTTTTT
TRBJ2-2 | . | TRBV9 | . | CASSANARRSGELFF | TGTGCCAGCAGCGCCAATGCACGTCGCTCCGGGGAGCTGTTTTTT
TRBJ2-7 | . | TRBV21-1 | . | CASSKKPSGQFFAEQYF | TGTGCCAGCAGCAAAAAACCGTCGGGGCAGTTTTTTGCCGAGCAGTACTTC
TRBJ2-7 | . | TRBV11-2 | . | CASSLALQALSEQYF | TGTGCCAGCAGCTTAGCTCTACAGGCGTTATCCGAGCAGTACTTC
TRBJ2-7 | . | TRBV28 | . | CASSPRIGAGGGYEQYF | TGTGCCAGCAGCCCAAGGATCGGGGCAGGGGGAGGGTACGAGCAGTACTTC
TRBJ2-1 | . | TRBV27 | TRBD1 | CASSRVTGTVTTLNEQFF | TGTGCCAGCAGTCGCGTAACCGGGACAGTAACTACACTCAATGAGCAGTTCTTC
TRBJ1-2 | . | TRBV6-6 | TRBD1 | CASSYSDRVYGYTF | TGTGCCAGCAGTTATTCGGACAGGGTCTATGGCTACACCTTC
TRBJ2-7 | once | TRBV11-3 | . | CASSPDGGRAAYEQYF | TGTGCCAGCAGCCCGGACGGTGGCAGGGCCGCCTACGAGCAGTACTTC
TRBJ2-3 | few | TRBV7-6 | . | CASCQGTSTDTQYF | TGTGCCAGCTGCCAGGGAACTAGCACAGATACGCAGTATTTT
TRBJ2-3 | . | TRBV7-2 | . | CASSGSARNTQYF | TGTGCCAGCAGCGGGAGCGCGAGGAATACGCAGTATTTT
TRBJ1-1 | medium-sized | TRBV28 | TRBD1 | CASQKRTGTGVTEAFF | TGTGCCAGCCAAAAACGTACCGGGACAGGGGTCACTGAAGCTTTCTTT
TRBJ2-7 | . | TRBV5-6 | TRBD2 | CASSLPTVLAGKYEQYF | TGTGCCAGCAGCCTCCCAACGGTACTAGCGGGAAAATACGAGCAGTACTTC
TRBJ2-2 | few | TRBV5-1 | TRBD1 | CASSSTGYGTGELFF | TGCGCCAGCAGCTCGACAGGGTATGGCACCGGGGAGCTGTTTTTT
TRBJ2-3 | . | TRBV7-2 | . | CASSQDRRVTDTQYF | TGTGCCAGCAGCCAAGATCGGCGGGTGACAGATACGCAGTATTTT
TRBJ2-3 | . | TRBV6-1 | . | CATVGMTRTDTQYF | TGTGCCACCGTGGGGATGACCCGCACAGATACGCAGTATTTT
TRBJ2-2 | few | TRBV11-2 | TRBD1 | CASSFEGAVTGELFF | TGTGCCAGCAGCTTTGAGGGGGCGGTCACCGGGGAGCTGTTTTTT
TRBJ2-3 | . | TRBV11-2 | TRBD1 | CASSLGTAADTQYF | TGTGCCAGCAGCCTCGGGACAGCCGCAGATACGCAGTATTTT
TRBJ2-3 | . | TRBV5-1 | . | CASSLGGDTQYF | TGCGCCAGCAGCTTGGGAGGGGATACGCAGTATTTT
TRBJ2-7 | . | TRBV19 | . | CASSIGGTYEQYF | TGTGCCAGTAGTATTGGTGGAACCTACGAGCAGTACTTC
TRBJ2-2 | . | TRBV9 | . | CASSVDQGGELFF | TGTGCCAGCAGCGTAGATCAGGGAGGGGAGCTGTTTTTT
TRBJ2-7 | . | TRBV5-6 | . | CAGSSSYEQYF | TGTGCCGGCAGCTCCTCCTACGAGCAGTACTTC
TRBJ1-4 | . | TRBV18 | . | CASSSRLDEKLFF | TGTGCCAGCTCGAGCAGGCTTGATGAAAAACTGTTTTTT
TRBJ2-1 | few | TRBV14 | TRBD2 | CASSQPGLAGSNEQFF | TGTGCCAGCAGCCAACCGGGACTAGCGGGAAGCAATGAGCAGTTCTTC